These T cell receptor beta chains were read from a single sample in a study of cytomegalovirus exposure and HLA in healthy donors. Generated by immunoSEQ multiplex PCR, the TCRdb table keeps only in-frame clones and is missing some. The sample comprises roughly 180,000 clones, over 70% of which are singletons, and 1.2% to 1.5% rests with the top ten. The specimen sequenced was PBMCs. The receptor source for this set is a woman younger than 45 in good health and CMV-seropositive. Both conserved end residues are part of each CDR3. A D gene is named only where the DNA matches it firmly. A row's size may be missing; if present it is once, few, many or a size class.

TRBD1	TRBV19	TRBJ2-7	-	TGTGCCAGTAGTATCCCGGGACAGCCCTACGAGCAGTACTTC	CASSIPGQPYEQYF
TRBD1	TRBV9	TRBJ2-2	-	TGTGCCAGCAGCGCCCCGGGACAGGGAATCACCGGGGAGCTGTTTTTT	CASSAPGQGITGELFF
TRBD2	TRBV7-9	TRBJ2-1	-	TGTGCCAGCAGCCGGACTAGCGGGAGTTGGGATGAGCAGTTCTTC	CASSRTSGSWDEQFF
TRBD2	TRBV6-1	TRBJ2-3	-	TGTGCCAGCAGTGAACTAGCGGGCACAGATACGCAGTATTTT	CASSELAGTDTQYF
-	TRBV20-1	TRBJ2-2	-	TGCAGTGCTCCTCAGGTGGGGGAGCTGTTTTTT	CSAPQVGELFF
TRBD2	TRBV4-3	TRBJ2-1	-	TGCGCCAGCAGCCCCTTCCCCACTAGCGGGAGTGTATATGAGCAGTTCTTC	CASSPFPTSGSVYEQFF
-	TRBV14	TRBJ1-2	-	TGTGCCAGCAGCCAAGATCGAAGATCTACTAACTATGGCTACACCTTC	CASSQDRRSTNYGYTF
-	TRBV15	TRBJ2-7	-	TGTGCCACCAGCAGGGCGGGGCCATCCTACGAGCAGTACTTC	CATSRAGPSYEQYF
TRBD1	TRBV4-3	TRBJ1-1	-	TGCGCCAGCAGCCAAGCCGGGACAGGGACGAACACTGAAGCTTTCTTT	CASSQAGTGTNTEAFF
TRBD1	TRBV4-1	TRBJ1-5	-	TGCGCCAGCAGCCAAGAAGGACAGGGGTTCGGGCAGCCCCAGCATTTT	CASSQEGQGFGQPQHF
-	TRBV7-2	TRBJ1-2	-	TGTGCCAGCAGTTTTACATCCTATGGCTACACCTTC	CASSFTSYGYTF
-	TRBV2	TRBJ2-5	few	TGTGCCAGCAGTGACGGGGGGCGCATGTCCCCAGAGACCCAGTACTTC	CASSDGGRMSPETQYF
TRBD1	TRBV18	TRBJ2-3	-	TGTGCCAGCTCGTACGACAGGGGGAGTTCAGATACGCAGTATTTT	CASSYDRGSSDTQYF
-	TRBV5-1	TRBJ2-4	-	TGCGCCAGCAGCTTGGATCCCGGAGACATTCAGTACTTC	CASSLDPGDIQYF
TRBD1	TRBV6-6	TRBJ2-6	few	TGTGCCAGTATAAAGGGGGCCACTGGGGCCAACGTCCTGACTTTC	CASIKGATGANVLTF
TRBD1	TRBV7-9	TRBJ2-5	-	TGTGCCAGCAGCAGACCGGGACAGGGACTCCAAGAGACCCAGTACTTC	CASSRPGQGLQETQYF
TRBD2	TRBV6-6	TRBJ2-5	once	TGTGCCAGCAGTTTTAGCGGGAGGACGCAAGAGACCCAGTACTTC	CASSFSGRTQETQYF
TRBD2	TRBV11-3	TRBJ2-2	-	TGTGCCAGCAGCGGGACTAGCGGGACGAACACCGGGGAGCTGTTTTTT	CASSGTSGTNTGELFF
TRBD1	TRBV14	TRBJ2-7	-	TGTGCCAGCAGCCTGGGACAGTCCGGGGACGAGCAGTACTTC	CASSLGQSGDEQYF
TRBD1	TRBV29-1	TRBJ2-5	-	TGCAGCGGGAGCCCTGGGACAGGCCAAGAGACCCAGTACTTC	CSGSPGTGQETQYF
-	TRBV30	TRBJ2-5	-	TGTGCCTGGAGTGTACGGAGAGAGACCCAGTACTTC	CAWSVRRETQYF
-	TRBV10-3	TRBJ2-1	-	TGTGCCATCAGTCAGGACAATGAGCAGTTCTTC	CAISQDNEQFF
-	TRBV2	TRBJ2-2	few	TGTGCCAGCAGTGAAGACTCGGCCGGGGAGCTGTTTTTT	CASSEDSAGELFF
-	TRBV19	TRBJ1-5	-	TGTGCCAGTAGCCAGGGGATTAGTAGCAATCAGCCCCAGCATTTT	CASSQGISSNQPQHF
-	TRBV27	TRBJ1-1	-	TGTGCCAGCAGTTTAAGGGGGGAGGGCTGGAACACTGAAGCTTTCTTT	CASSLRGEGWNTEAFF
-	TRBV9	TRBJ2-2	-	TGTGCCAGCAGCGACAGAACGAACACCGGGGAGCTGTTTTTT	CASSDRTNTGELFF
-	TRBV4-2	TRBJ2-5	-	TGTGCCAGCAGCGTTCTGCCATCGGGCCAAGAGACCCAGTACTTC	CASSVLPSGQETQYF
TRBD1	TRBV5-8	TRBJ1-5	-	TGTGCCAGCAGCTTGGTAGGGGGCCATAGCAATCAGCCCCAGCATTTT	CASSLVGGHSNQPQHF
TRBD2	TRBV4-1	TRBJ2-7	-	TGCGCCAGCAGCCAAGATAGGCTAGCGGGAGACGAGCAGTACTTC	CASSQDRLAGDEQYF
-	TRBV2	TRBJ2-7	-	TGTGCCAGTCAAGGGGGGGCAAGCTCCTACGAGCAGTACTTC	CASQGGASSYEQYF
TRBD1	TRBV7-2	TRBJ2-2	-	TGTGCCAGCAGACGGGACAGGAACACCGGGGAGCTGTTTTTT	CASRRDRNTGELFF
-	TRBV5-6	TRBJ1-1	-	TGTGCCAGCAGCTTTAGGGGGAACACTGAAGCTTTCTTT	CASSFRGNTEAFF
-	TRBV6-1	TRBJ2-7	few	TGTGCCAGCAGTGAATCAGTGGGGGCGTTTTTTGAGCAGTACTTC	CASSESVGAFFEQYF